This record concerns one T cell receptor beta chain sequence. This clone was picked up a small number of times. It lacks a known antigen. No much larger clone is present one base from it, and per-base qualities are unavailable. All of the isolated RNA was reverse transcribed with the High Capacity cDNA Reverse Transcription Kit, so expressed TCRB transcripts were sequenced. Deep immunoSEQ sequencing was performed on naive, central memory and regulatory T cell samples, with an average of roughly 3.3 million total reads per sample. Sorted cells were lysed in RLT buffer and RNA was extracted with DNase-treated RNeasy Micro or Mini kits, depending on cell number. To prevent cross-contamination, every cell subset was processed on its own, while patient and healthy donor samples were processed together. Using the immunoSEQ multiplex PCR, TCRB sequences were amplified from cDNA into 87-bp fragments spanning the CDR3 region. Amplicons were sequenced on the Illumina HiSeq platform. On the authors' methods: Synthetic template baselines were used to correct PCR bias computationally, reads within Hamming distance 2 were collapsed, and singletons that could not be merged were discarded. By aligning reads against IMGT, V, D and J genes, CDR3 length, and insertions or deletions at six rearrangement sites were assigned. Within each subset, clonotype counts were normalized to the number of sorted cells before true diversity and Gini coefficients were calculated with the tcR R package. The overlap coefficient, calculated on TCRB nucleotide sequences, was used to measure repertoire sharing. Out-of-frame TCRB sequences from naive cells were analyzed to stand in for the pre-selection repertoire. TCRdb limited this immuneACCESS table to in-frame rearrangements with V and J called. A share of clones is missing; checked studies link under half to unresolved V genes, and the rest is unexplained. V and J calls and clone size are those listed in that table; D and trimming were worked out from the DNA. Within this sample are around 690,000 clones, with roughly an eighth of them counted one time only. The ten largest make up over 0.1% of the sample.

A single peripheral blood draw of around 0.11 L on average was collected from each donor into heparinised tubes. A BD FACSAria II was used to sort naive, central memory, regulatory and stem cell-like memory CD4+ T cells with a panel that included CD45RO, CCR7, CD25, CD127, CD95 and CD27. Every sorted population had a purity above 95%. PBMCs were isolated immediately by Lymphoprep density gradient centrifugation and stained directly without culture. So that batch effects would be minimized, each experiment stained and sorted samples in pairs, pairing one healthy donor with one patient. This entry is derived from a study of beta chain features in type 1 diabetes (dated by TCRdb to 2016 to 2019). Notes on the research overall: Patients and healthy donors did not differ in mean age, gender distribution, total cell number or subset yield. In the study, TCRB repertoires of sorted circulating CD4+ T cell subsets from recently diagnosed type 1 diabetes patients were compared with those of matched healthy donors. A total of some 100,000,000 sorted cells were examined across all samples, and a strong correlation was observed between cell number per subset and RNA yield. Regulatory and stem cell-like memory subsets were obtained from only 8 patients and roughly 8 healthy donors, while naive and central memory subsets were obtained from all 28 donors.

What the work shows at the level of the full study, not this receptor alone: Because cDNA rather than genomic DNA was sequenced, highly expressing activated cells could have been over-represented, although no difference in activation and CD3 levels was found between groups. Type 1 diabetes patients showed a moderate but significant shortening of TCRB CDR3 length in all four CD4+ subsets. Only small numbers of individuals were included in the HLA sub-analyses, which left unresolved whether HLA type had any influence on TCRB rearrangement. PCR may preferentially amplify shorter templates, but because patient and control samples were amplified and corrected together, any resulting skew would affect both groups equally. Naive, central memory and regulatory TCRB repertoires appeared to be more similar among patients than among healthy donors. Patients with type 1 diabetes made fewer insertions and deleted more nucleotides at VDJ recombination sites, implying thymic rearrangement abnormalities.

The receptor was derived from a man in his thirties or forties with type 1 diabetes. Sequenced input: naive CD4+ T cells from blood. Read against the paper, the sample's cell subset or site label means: true naive CD4+ T cells.

CDR3 sequence: CASSRAGGLSYEQYF. The bases are TGTGCCAGCAGCCGCGCGGGGGGTCTATCCTACGAGCAGTACTTC. Recombination joined TRBV6-5 with TRBJ2-7, and 8 bases in between align with TRBD2. At the junction V is shortened by 6 bases and J by 1 base; bases outside the gene matches: 8. Based on the germline V gene, the CDR1 and CDR2 sequences are MNHEY and SVGAGI. From its cysteine to its phenylalanine, the CDR3 spans 15 amino acids. The DNA shown is the 45-base CDR3, in frame from base 1.